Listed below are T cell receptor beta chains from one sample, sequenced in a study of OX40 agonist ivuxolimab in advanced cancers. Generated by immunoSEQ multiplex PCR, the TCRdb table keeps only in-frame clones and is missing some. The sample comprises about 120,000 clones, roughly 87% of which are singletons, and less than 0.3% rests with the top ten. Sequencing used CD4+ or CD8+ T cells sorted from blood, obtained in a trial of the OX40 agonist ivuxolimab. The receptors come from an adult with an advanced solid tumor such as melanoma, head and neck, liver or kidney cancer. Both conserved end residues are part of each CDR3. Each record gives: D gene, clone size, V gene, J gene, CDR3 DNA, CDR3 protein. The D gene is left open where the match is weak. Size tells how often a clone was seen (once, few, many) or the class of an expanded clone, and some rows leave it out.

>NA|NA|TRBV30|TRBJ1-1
TGTGCCTGGAGTTCGGGAGGTTTGAACACTGAAGCTTTCTTT
CAWSSGGLNTEAFF
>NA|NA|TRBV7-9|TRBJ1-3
TGTGCCAGCAGTTATTTGCCCTCTGGAAACACCATATATTTT
CASSYLPSGNTIYF
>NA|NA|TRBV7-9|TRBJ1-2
TGTGCCAGCAGCAACACAGGGACCTATGGCTACACCTTC
CASSNTGTYGYTF
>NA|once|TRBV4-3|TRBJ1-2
TGCGCCAGCAGCATCGACAGGTCCGTTAACTATGGCTACACCTTC
CASSIDRSVNYGYTF
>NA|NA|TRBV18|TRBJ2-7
TGTGCCAGCTCACCACCAGACGGCTCCTACGAGCAGTACTTC
CASSPPDGSYEQYF
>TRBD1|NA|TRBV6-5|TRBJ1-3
TGTGCCAGCATTCCTACAGGGGGAGACACCATATATTTT
CASIPTGGDTIYF
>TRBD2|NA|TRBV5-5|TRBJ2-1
TGTGCCAGCAGCATCAGCGGGGGCAAGGGGAATGAGCAGTTCTTC
CASSISGGKGNEQFF
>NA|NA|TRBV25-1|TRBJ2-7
TGTGCCAGCAGTGCTCGGGTCGAAACCTACGAGCAGTACTTC
CASSARVETYEQYF
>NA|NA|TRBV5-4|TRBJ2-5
TGTGCCAGCAGCTTGGATCCAGAGACCCAGTACTTC
CASSLDPETQYF
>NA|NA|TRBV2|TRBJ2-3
TGTGCCAGCAGTCTTAATACGCAGTATTTT
CASSLNTQYF
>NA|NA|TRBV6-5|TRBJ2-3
TGTGCCAGCAGTTTGGACCTAAGCACAGATACGCAGTATTTT
CASSLDLSTDTQYF
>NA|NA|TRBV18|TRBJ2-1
TGTGCCAGCTCACCGTTGGCGGGATCCTCCTACAATGAGCAGTTCTTC
CASSPLAGSSYNEQFF
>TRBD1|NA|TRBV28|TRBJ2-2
TGTGCCAGCAGAACCCCAGGCCGGACAGGCGCCTACCCGAACACCGGGGAGCTGTTTTTT
CASRTPGRTGAYPNTGELFF
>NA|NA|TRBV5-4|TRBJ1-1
TGTGCCAGCAGCGCAGAAACAAACGACATCGAAGCTTTCTTT
CASSAETNDIEAFF